One and the same sample provided the 2 T cell receptor beta chains below, sequenced in a study of CD8+CD57+ T cells in acquired aplastic anemia. The sequenced patients had an expansion of CD8+CD57+ cells seen by flow cytometry. TCR beta VDJ and CDR3 were profiled, and genomic DNA was the template. TCRdb redid the calling of the reads with MiXCR, one entry per CDR3 protein. The sample contains around 200,000 distinct CDR3 sequences, approximately 48% of which appear only once. Material: sorted CD4+, CD8+, or CD8+CD57+ T cells (not recorded which) from PBMCs. These receptors were obtained from a human donor with aplastic anemia.

V usage is TRBV29-1 and J usage is TRBJ2-3; D is tentatively TRBD1 or TRBD2 (6 bases each). The length of the CDR3 is 14 residues. V was clipped by 1 base and J by 2 bases, with 10 bases between them. CDR1 and CDR2 from the germline V gene are SQVTM and ANQGSEA. The CDR3 here is CSVEGRGATDTQYF. The CDR3 DNA is TGCAGCGTTGAAGGGAGGGGGGCCACAGATACGCAGTATTTT.

As DNA, the CDR3 is TGCAGTGCTAGGGTACTAGCGGCGACAGATACGCAGTATTTT. It is translated as CSARVLAATDTQYF. V gene TRBV20-1 combines with J gene TRBJ2-3; TRBD2 matches at 8 bases. The CDR3 spans 14 residues. V was pared by 3 bases and J by 3 bases, with 5 bases of the junction left unmatched. Germline lookup yields CDR1 DFQATT and CDR2 SNEGSKA (reference sequence).